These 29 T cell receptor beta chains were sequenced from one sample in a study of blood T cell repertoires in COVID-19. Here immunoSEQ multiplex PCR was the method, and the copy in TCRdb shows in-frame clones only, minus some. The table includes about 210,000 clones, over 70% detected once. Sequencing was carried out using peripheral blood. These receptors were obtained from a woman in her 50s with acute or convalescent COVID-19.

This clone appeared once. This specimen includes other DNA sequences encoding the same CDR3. This CDR3 reads CASSQGRDEQFF. CDR3 sequence (DNA): TGTGCCAGCAGCCAAGGGCGGGACGAGCAGTTCTTC. The chain is built from TRBV3-1 (or the pseudogene TRBV3-2) and TRBJ2-1, with D perhaps matching TRBD2 (6 bases). The CDR3 is made up of 12 amino acids. Trimming took 1 base from V and 10 from J, leaving 8 bases between them. In germline, CDR1 is LGHDT, CDR2 YNNKEL (reference sequence).

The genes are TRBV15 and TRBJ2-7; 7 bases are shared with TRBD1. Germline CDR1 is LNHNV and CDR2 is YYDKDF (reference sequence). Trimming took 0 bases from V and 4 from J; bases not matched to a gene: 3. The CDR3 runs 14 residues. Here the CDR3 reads CATSRDPGGYEQYF. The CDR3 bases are TGTGCCACCAGCAGAGATCCAGGGGGTTACGAGCAGTACTTC.

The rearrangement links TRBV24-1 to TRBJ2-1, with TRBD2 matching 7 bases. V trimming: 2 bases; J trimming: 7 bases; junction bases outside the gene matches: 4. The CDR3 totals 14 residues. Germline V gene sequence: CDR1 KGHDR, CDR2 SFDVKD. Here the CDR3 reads CATSDYGEGNEQFF. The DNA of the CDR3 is TGTGCCACCAGTGATTATGGGGAGGGTAATGAGCAGTTCTTC.

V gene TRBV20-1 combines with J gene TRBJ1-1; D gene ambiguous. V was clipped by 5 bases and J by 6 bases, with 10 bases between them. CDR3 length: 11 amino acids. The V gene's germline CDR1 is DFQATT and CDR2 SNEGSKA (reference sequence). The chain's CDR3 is CSALALPEAFF. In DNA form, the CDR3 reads TGCAGTGCTCTAGCCCTTCCTGAAGCTTTCTTT.

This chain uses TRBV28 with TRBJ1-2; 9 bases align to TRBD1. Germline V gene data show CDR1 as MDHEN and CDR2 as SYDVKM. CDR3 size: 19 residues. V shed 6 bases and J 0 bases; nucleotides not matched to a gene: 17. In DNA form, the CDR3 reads TGTGCCAGCAGGGGTATGAGGCAGGGACAGGGAAATCCTAACTATGGCTACACCTTC. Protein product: CASRGMRQGQGNPNYGYTF.

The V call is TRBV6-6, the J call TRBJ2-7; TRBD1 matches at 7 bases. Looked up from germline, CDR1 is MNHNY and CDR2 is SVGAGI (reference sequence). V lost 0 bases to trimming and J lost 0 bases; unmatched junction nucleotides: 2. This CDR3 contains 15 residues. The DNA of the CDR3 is TGTGCCAGCAGTTACTCGAGACAGGGCTCCTACGAGCAGTACTTC. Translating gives CASSYSRQGSYEQYF.

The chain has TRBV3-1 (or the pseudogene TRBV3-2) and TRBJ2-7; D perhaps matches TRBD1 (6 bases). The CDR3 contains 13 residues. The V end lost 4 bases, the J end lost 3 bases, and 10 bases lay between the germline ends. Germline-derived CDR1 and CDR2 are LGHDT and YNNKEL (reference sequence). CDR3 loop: CASSRDIFYEQYF. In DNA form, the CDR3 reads TGTGCCAGCAGCCGGGACATTTTCTACGAGCAGTACTTC.

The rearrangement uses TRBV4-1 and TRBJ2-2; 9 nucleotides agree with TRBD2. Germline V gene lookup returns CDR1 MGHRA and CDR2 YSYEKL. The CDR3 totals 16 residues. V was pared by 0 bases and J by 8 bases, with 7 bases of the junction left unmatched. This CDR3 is CASSQDLGLASGELFF. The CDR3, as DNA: TGCGCCAGCAGCCAAGACTTGGGACTAGCATCGGGGGAGCTGTTTTTT.

The CDR3 bases are TGTGCCAGCAGCGACGGACTCAGCTCCTACAATGAGCAGTTCTTC. Its protein is CASSDGLSSYNEQFF. The rearrangement links TRBV7-9 to TRBJ2-1; tentative D call: TRBD2 (5 bases). The CDR3 totals 15 residues. V dropped 5 bases and J dropped 0 bases, with 11 bases sitting between them. Germline V gene data show CDR1 as SEHNR and CDR2 as FQNEAQ (reference sequence).

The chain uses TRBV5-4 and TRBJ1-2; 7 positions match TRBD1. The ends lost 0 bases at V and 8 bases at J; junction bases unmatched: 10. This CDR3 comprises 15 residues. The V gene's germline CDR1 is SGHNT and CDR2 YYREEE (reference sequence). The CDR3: CASSLEGRGLRGYTF. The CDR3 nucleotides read TGTGCCAGCAGCTTGGAGGGAAGGGGGCTCAGAGGCTACACCTTC.

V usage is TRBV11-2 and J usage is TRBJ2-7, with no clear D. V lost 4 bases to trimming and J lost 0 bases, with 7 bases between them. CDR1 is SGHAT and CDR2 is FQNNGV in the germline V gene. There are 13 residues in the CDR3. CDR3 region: CASSSPGSYEQYF. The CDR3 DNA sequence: TGTGCCAGCAGCTCTCCGGGCTCCTACGAGCAGTACTTC. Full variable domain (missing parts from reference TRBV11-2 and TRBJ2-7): EAGVAQSPRYKIIEKRQSVAFWCNPISGHATLYWYQQILGQGPKLLIQFQNNGVVDDSQLPKDRFSAERLKGVDSTLKIQPAKLEDSAVYLCASSSPGSYEQYFGPGTRLTVT.

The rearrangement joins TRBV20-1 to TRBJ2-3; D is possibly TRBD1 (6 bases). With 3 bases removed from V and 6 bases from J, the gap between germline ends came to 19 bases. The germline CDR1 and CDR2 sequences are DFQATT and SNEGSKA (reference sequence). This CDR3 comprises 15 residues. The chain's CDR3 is CSASHGGFMADTQYF. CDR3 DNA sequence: TGCAGTGCTAGTCATGGGGGCTTCATGGCCGATACGCAGTATTTT.

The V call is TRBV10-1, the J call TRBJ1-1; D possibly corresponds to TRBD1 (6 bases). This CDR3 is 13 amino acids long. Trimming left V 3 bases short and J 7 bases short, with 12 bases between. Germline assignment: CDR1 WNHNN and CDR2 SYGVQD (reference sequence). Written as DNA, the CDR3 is TGCGCCAGCAGTGACAGGGGTGTTAATGAAGCTTTCTTT. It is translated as CASSDRGVNEAFF.

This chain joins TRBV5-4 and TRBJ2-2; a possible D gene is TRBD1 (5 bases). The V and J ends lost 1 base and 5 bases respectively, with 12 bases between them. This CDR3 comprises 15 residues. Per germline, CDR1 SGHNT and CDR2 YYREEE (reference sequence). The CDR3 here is CASSLIRAETGELFF. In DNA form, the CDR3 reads TGTGCCAGCAGCTTGATCAGGGCCGAGACCGGGGAGCTGTTTTTT.

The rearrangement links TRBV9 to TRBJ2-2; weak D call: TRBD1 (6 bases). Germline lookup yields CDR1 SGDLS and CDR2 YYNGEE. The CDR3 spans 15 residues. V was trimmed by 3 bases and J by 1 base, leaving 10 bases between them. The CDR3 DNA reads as TGTGCCAGCAGCGCCCCGGGACAGAACACCGGGGAGCTGTTTTTT. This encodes CASSAPGQNTGELFF.

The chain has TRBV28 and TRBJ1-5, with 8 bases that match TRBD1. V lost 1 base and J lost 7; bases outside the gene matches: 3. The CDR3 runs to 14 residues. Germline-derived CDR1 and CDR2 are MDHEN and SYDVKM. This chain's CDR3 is CASSLFTGGQPQHF. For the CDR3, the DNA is TGTGCCAGCAGTTTATTTACAGGGGGGCAGCCCCAGCATTTT.

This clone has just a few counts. CDR3 sequence: CASRNTWELFF. CDR3 nucleotides: TGTGCCAGCAGGAACACGTGGGAGCTGTTTTTT. The chain combines TRBV28 with TRBJ2-2, with D hard to call. V was shortened by 6 bases and J by 9 bases, with 8 bases between the two germline ends. The CDR3 has 11 amino acids. Germline CDR1 MDHEN, CDR2 SYDVKM.

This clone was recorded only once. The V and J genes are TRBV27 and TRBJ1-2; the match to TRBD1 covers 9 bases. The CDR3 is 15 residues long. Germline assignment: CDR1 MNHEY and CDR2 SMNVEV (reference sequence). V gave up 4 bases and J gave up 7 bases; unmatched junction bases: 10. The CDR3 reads CASSSTGGATRGYTF. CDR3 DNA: TGTGCCAGCAGTTCCACAGGGGGCGCAACCCGTGGCTACACCTTC.

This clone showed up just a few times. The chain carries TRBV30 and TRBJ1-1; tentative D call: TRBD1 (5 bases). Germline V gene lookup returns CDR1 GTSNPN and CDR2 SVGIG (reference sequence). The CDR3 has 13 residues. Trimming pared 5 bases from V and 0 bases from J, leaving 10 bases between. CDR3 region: CAWCQGVNTEAFF. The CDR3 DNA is TGTGCCTGGTGTCAAGGGGTGAACACTGAAGCTTTCTTT.

The CDR3 is CASSDSRGTQYF. The DNA for the CDR3 is TGCGCCAGCAGTGATTCGCGGGGTACGCAGTATTTT. The J gene is TRBJ2-3, the V gene TRBV10-1, with D maybe TRBD2 (6 bases). Per the germline V gene, CDR1 is WNHNN and CDR2 is SYGVQD (reference sequence). Trimming left V 3 bases short and J 8 bases short, with 9 bases between. CDR3 size: 12 residues.

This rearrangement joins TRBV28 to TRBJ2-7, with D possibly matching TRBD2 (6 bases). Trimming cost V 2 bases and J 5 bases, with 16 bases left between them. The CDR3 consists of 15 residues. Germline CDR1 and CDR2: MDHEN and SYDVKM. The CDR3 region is CASSLREAPADEQYF. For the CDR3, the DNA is TGTGCCAGCAGTTTAAGGGAGGCCCCCGCGGACGAGCAGTACTTC.

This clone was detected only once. CDR3 nucleotide sequence: TGTGCCAGCAGCATTTCAGGGGGCCCTAACAATGAGCAGTTCTTC. Translated: CASSISGGPNNEQFF. The V call is TRBV6-5, the J call TRBJ2-1, with TRBD1 identical over 8 bases. The CDR3 loop spans 15 amino acids. CDR1 MNHEY and CDR2 SVGAGI come from the germline V gene. The V and J ends lost 6 bases and 5 bases, in that order; junction bases with no gene match: 9.

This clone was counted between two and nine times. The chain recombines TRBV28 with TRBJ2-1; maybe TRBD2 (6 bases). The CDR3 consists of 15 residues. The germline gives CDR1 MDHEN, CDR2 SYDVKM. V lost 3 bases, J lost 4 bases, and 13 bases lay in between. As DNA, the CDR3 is TGTGCCAGCAGTTTCCCGCAGGACTATTACAATGAGCAGTTCTTC. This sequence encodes CASSFPQDYYNEQFF.

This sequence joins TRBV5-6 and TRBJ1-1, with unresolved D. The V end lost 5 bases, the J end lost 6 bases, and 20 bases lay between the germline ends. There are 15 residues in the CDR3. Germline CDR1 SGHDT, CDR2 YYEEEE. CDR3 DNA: TGTGCCAGCAGTTTACCCGCAGGAGGAGGTTCTGAAGCTTTCTTT. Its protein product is CASSLPAGGGSEAFF.

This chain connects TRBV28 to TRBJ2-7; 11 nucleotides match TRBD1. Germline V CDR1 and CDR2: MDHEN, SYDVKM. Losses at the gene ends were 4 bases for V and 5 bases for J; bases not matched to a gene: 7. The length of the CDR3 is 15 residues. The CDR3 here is CASSSGQGDRNEQYF. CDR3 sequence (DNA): TGTGCCAGCAGTTCGGGACAGGGGGATCGCAACGAGCAGTACTTC.

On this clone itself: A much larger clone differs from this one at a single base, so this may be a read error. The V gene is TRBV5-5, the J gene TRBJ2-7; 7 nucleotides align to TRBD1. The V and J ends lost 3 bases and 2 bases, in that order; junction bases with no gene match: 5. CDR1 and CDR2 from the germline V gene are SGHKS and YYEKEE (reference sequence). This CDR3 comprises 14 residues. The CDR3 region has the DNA TGTGCCAGCAGCTCCCGGGACAGCCCCTACGAGCAGTACTTC. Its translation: CASSSRDSPYEQYF. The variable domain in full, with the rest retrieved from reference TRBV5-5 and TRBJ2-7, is DAGVTQSPTHLIKTRGQQVTLRCSPISGHKSVSWYQQVLGQGPQFIFQYYEKEERGRGNFPDRFSARQFPNYSSELNVNALLLGDSALYLCASSSRDSPYEQYFGPGTRLTVT.

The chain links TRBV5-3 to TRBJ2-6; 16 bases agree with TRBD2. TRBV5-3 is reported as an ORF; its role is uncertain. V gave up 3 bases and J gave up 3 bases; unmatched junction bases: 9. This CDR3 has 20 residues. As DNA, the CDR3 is TGTGCCAGAAGCTCGGGGACTAGCGGGAGGGCCATGGGTGGGGCCAACGTCCTGACTTTC. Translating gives CARSSGTSGRAMGGANVLTF.

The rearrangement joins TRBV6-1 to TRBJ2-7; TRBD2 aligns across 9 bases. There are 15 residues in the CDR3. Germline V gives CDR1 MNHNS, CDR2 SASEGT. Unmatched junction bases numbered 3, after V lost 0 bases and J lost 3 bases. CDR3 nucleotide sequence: TGTGCCAGCAGTGAAGCGAGCGGGAGGATCTACGAGCAGTACTTC. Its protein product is CASSEASGRIYEQYF.

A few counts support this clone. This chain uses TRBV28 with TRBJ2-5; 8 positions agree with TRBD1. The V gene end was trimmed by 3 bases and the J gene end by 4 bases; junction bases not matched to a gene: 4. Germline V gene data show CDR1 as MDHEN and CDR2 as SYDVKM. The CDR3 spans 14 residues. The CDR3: CASSLVGTGETQYF. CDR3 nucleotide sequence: TGTGCCAGCAGTTTGGTCGGGACAGGAGAGACCCAGTACTTC.